This T cell receptor (beta chain) was captured by sequencing in a study of blood T cells in healthy people across ages. Germline lookup yields CDR1 DFQATT and CDR2 SNEGSKA (reference sequence). The V gene end was trimmed by 1 base and the J gene end by 7 bases; junction bases not matched to a gene: 10. The CDR3 loop spans 14 amino acids. Sample-barcoded 5' priming and a J-beta primer mix drove a second PCR of roughly 7 to 11 cycles. TCRdb reanalysed the 5' RACE reads using MiXCR and keeps one entry per CDR3 protein. The data hold 1 million or so distinct CDR3 sequences, with 40% to 55% observed a single time.

The rearrangement uses TRBV20-1 and TRBJ2-7, with 7 bases lining up with TRBD2. The TCR originated in a woman in her fifties or sixties in good health. Sequenced input: blood. The CDR3 is CSARVTGGSGEQYF. The CDR3 bases are TGCAGTGCTAGAGTGACGGGAGGATCGGGGGAGCAGTACTTC.